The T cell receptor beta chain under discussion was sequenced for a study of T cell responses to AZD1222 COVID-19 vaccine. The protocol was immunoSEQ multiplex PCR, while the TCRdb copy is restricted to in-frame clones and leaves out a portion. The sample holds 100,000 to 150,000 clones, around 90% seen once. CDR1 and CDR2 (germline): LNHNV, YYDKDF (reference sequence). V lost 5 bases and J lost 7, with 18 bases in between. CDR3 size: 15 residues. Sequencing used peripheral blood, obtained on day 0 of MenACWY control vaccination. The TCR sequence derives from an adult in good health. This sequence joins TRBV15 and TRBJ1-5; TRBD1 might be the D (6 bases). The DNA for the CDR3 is TGTGCCACCAGCCGAGGGGGAGAGCTACAGCAGCCCCAGCATTTT. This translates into CATSRGGELQQPQHF.